Presented here are 3 T cell receptor beta chains from one specimen sequenced in a study of T cell responses to AZD1222 COVID-19 vaccine. Only in-frame clones appear in the TCRdb table, and some are missing; sequencing was by immunoSEQ multiplex PCR. This sample carries fewer than 120,000 clones, roughly 85% of them seen once, and the ten largest clones take around 3.2%. The input for sequencing was peripheral blood, taken on day 0 of AZD1222 vaccination. Receptors were obtained from an adult in good health.

V and J are TRBV19 and TRBJ1-4, with 11 positions matching TRBD1. The junction had 7 bases not matched to a gene; V was cut back by 6 bases and J by 1 base. CDR1 and CDR2 from the germline V gene are LNHDA and SQIVND (reference sequence). The CDR3 is 17 residues long. The DNA for the CDR3 is TGTGCCAGTAGCCGTACCGGGACAGGGGGAACTAATGAAAAACTGTTTTTT. This gives the protein CASSRTGTGGTNEKLFF.

The chain combines TRBV3-1 (or the pseudogene TRBV3-2) with TRBJ1-1; 8 positions agree with TRBD1. With 7 bases clipped from V and 5 bases from J, the junction kept 9 bases outside the gene matches. The CDR3 totals 14 residues. Per germline, CDR1 LGHDT and CDR2 YNNKEL (reference sequence). In DNA, the CDR3 is TGTGCCAGCAACCATAAAGACAGGGGTACTGAAGCTTTCTTT. Its protein product is CASNHKDRGTEAFF.

This clone was recorded once. The V call is TRBV4-1, the J call TRBJ1-4; D is perhaps TRBD1 (6 bases). This CDR3 has 13 amino acids. The V end was cut by 2 bases, the J end by 12 bases, with 13 bases between. CDR1 and CDR2 (germline): MGHRA, YSYEKL. The CDR3 reads CASSQPEGGQLFF. DNA of the CDR3: TGCGCCAGCAGCCAACCTGAAGGGGGACAACTGTTTTTT.